The sequence of this T cell receptor beta chain was determined in a study of cytomegalovirus exposure and HLA in healthy donors (dated by TCRdb to about 2017). For the wider study: In an earlier analysis of roughly 500 of the donors, about 270 Gb of sequence data and approximately 100 million unique TCR beta sequences from some 170 million T cells were reported. Roughly 300 gigabases of sequencing data and approximately 80 million unique TCR sequences were included in an early release covering under 650 HLA-typed donors. Of the roughly 400 genotyped donors, approximately 80% fell in the genetic ancestry cluster associated with self-reported Caucasian donors. The study aimed to test whether cataloging public T cell receptors could reveal signatures of past pathogen exposure. Using immunosequencing, the study profiled T cell repertoires from 666 subjects and related those repertoires to cytomegalovirus serostatus. Along with the approximately 700-subject first cohort, a separate validation cohort of over a hundred different subjects was used. The study combined high-throughput TCR immunosequencing, statistical association of individual TCRs with disease status, and machine learning to predict cytomegalovirus infection status. In a later analysis, previously published TCR beta repertoires from 670 or so donors were re-analyzed and high-resolution HLA genotyping was added so that TCR occurrence patterns could be studied. In the later analysis, no new phenotypic data were used to find candidate immune exposures; instead, reliance was placed on TCR beta sequences and their occurrence across donors. An earlier analysis of 587 of the donors used high-throughput TCR beta sequencing to judge whether each TCR beta V gene segment behaved as functional or pseudogenic. Donor age, sex, ethnicity and CMV serostatus were collected together with the repertoire data. Genome-wide SNP genotypes for about 55% of the roughly 670 donors were used in a later genetic analysis, which treated that subset as a discovery cohort. Every repertoire in the discovery cohort had been generated on one and the same sequencing platform. HLA typing included class I and class II loci at four-digit resolution. Typing coverage differed by locus: A, B, C, DRB1 and DQB1 were typed in roughly 629-630 donors, DQA1 in about 550, DPA1 in roughly 590, and DPB1 in about 450. Because of strong linkage in the cohort, five DR-DQ haplotypes were treated as single units for association and clustering. On average, 235,054 unique TCR beta nucleotide sequences were sequenced per donor among several hundred genotyped donors of the cohort, with 15% to 20% of those sequences being non-productive. What the authors observed across the whole study: Correlated functional status among segregating V segments might reflect linkage disequilibrium, but an unknown experimental factor could not be ruled out. In a later analysis, several top co-occurrence clusters were reported to appear linked to parvovirus B19, influenza, CMV and Epstein-Barr virus. Roughly uniform sequencing depth across donors was assumed in presence/absence analyses, although this assumption may not hold. Because some donors lacked HLA typing at each locus, the association tests relied only on the typed subset. The authors suggested that the approach could potentially be generalized to other disease states and immunological phenotypes. Compared with the roughly 700-donor mean, donors in an Asian-associated ancestry cluster had fewer N-insertions in productive TCRs, according to a later genetic analysis. An earlier analysis of 450 to 750 of the donors showed that most TCR beta V segments appeared in productive rearrangements either about 90% or about 30% of the time, which broadly matched IMGT annotations. In vitro tests confirmed that a few of the cytomegalovirus-associated TCR beta chains recognize cytomegalovirus antigens. A later analysis associated about 16,000 TCR beta sequences with specific HLA alleles at a false discovery rate of 0.05. When HLA alleles, especially DR and DQ, strongly co-occurred, attributing TCR associations to individual alleles was difficult. Across donors, most TCR sequences were observed very rarely, whereas some public TCRs were present in many individuals. In a later analysis, most CMV-associated TCR beta chains were found to appear HLA-restricted, with HLA associations seemingly driven largely by CMV exposure. This cohort had only TCR beta chains sequenced, and the lack of alpha or paired-chain data limited which features could be detected. In a later analysis, HLA-associated TCR beta chains showed more clonal expansion and lower generation probabilities than non-associated chains that were equally common. For the cohort, immune exposure information was limited to CMV serostatus. Because counts were too low, approximately 15 rarely observed V segments, including chromosome 9 orphons, were excluded from the earlier analysis of 587 of the donors. A further reported finding was that TCR beta sequences accurately predicted the HLA-A and HLA-B alleles for most subjects in the first cohort. Cytomegalovirus status was reported to be diagnosed by the classifier with high specificity and sensitivity in both the original and validation cohorts. An association between a missense DCLRE1C variant and V-gene and J-gene trimming of TCR beta chains was found in a later genetic analysis and replicated in an independent cohort. In the study, roughly 160 TCR beta chains were listed as associated with cytomegalovirus. A cluster of highly shared sequence variants was judged likely to represent a technical artifact of the sequencing pipeline. In a later analysis, TCR association rates were found to vary across HLA loci, with the most associated TCRs seen for DRB1 alleles and the fewest for HLA-C alleles.

The cohort consisted of 650 to 850 healthy bone marrow donors. All cohort members were sampled while nominally healthy, although unrecorded immune exposures were likely present. The donor tested CMV seronegative and was one of the 352 seronegative cohort members. Each donor provided a peripheral blood sample, and peripheral blood mononuclear cells were used for TCR beta sequencing. The Qiagen DNeasy Blood Extraction Kit was used to extract genomic DNA from the blood cell samples. Concerning this clone itself: Its antigen remains undetermined.

Receptors were amplified or captured by the immunoSEQ multiplex PCR assay. A mixture of 60 forward primers for TCR Vbeta segments and 13 reverse primers for TCR Jbeta segments was used in the multiplex PCR. A multiplex PCR assay on genomic DNA amplified the CDR3 region of rearranged TCR beta genes. Amplified TCR beta libraries were sequenced as 87-base-pair reads on the Illumina HiSeq System. As for how the authors treated the data: A later analysis counted 65 million to 90 million unique TCR beta chains across the 666 repertoires, and some 11 million of these chains were shared by at least two donors. To remove PCR and sequencing errors, raw reads were error-corrected and collapsed into unique sequences using a nearest-neighbor algorithm that merged closely related sequences. V, D and J gene segments were assigned by aligning CDR3 sequences to IMGT reference sequences. For a sequence to be retained, a match of at least six nucleotides to both a V gene segment and a J gene segment was required. Rearrangements were classified as productive when the CDR3 lacked stop codons and remained in frame with V and J, and all other rearrangements were classified as non-productive. CDR3 was defined by IMGT convention, running from the second conserved V-encoded cysteine to the conserved J-encoded phenylalanine. The earlier analysis of about 560 of the donors excluded any sequence lacking an unambiguous match to a single V gene segment. An earlier analysis of under 750 of the donors called V segments functional above 56.7% productive rearrangements and segregating when the between-donor standard deviation exceeded 5%. A statistical classification framework was developed to diagnose cytomegalovirus status using the catalog of TCR beta chain sequences. In a later analysis, V and J genes were assigned by comparing TCR nucleotide sequences against IMGT/GENE-DB human TR gene sequences. The TCRdist pipeline was used in a later analysis to assign CDR3 sequences and most-parsimonious VDJ recombination scenarios. A later analysis defined each TCR beta chain by its CDR3 amino acid sequence plus V-gene family, and excluded reads lacking a unique V-gene family. As a way to deal with suspected cross-contamination and a sequencing artifact, a later analysis dropped roughly 620 nucleotide sequences that were highly shared and had low generation probability. For each public chain, a later analysis derived a clonal expansion index from normalized ranks of inferred template counts within each repertoire. In a later analysis, generation probabilities were computed with a VDJ recombination model fitted to out-of-frame rearrangements, and the resulting probabilities were checked against IGoR. Hypergeometric tests were used in a later analysis to score TCR-TCR, TCR-HLA and TCR-CMV co-occurrence, with a repertoire-size bias correction applied to the TCR pairs. A later analysis estimated false discovery rates by permuting HLA or CMV assignments 20 times. In a later analysis, co-occurring TCRs were grouped with DBSCAN, and TCRdist sequence similarity was added when clustering was performed within HLA-allele-positive subsets. Co-occurrence clustering excluded repertoires with fewer than 30,000 or more than 120,000 public chains, plus five with anomalous nucleotide sharing. TCRdb limited this immuneACCESS table to in-frame rearrangements with V and J called. A share of clones is missing; checked studies link under half to unresolved V genes, and the rest is unexplained. D and trimming come from the DNA, and the V and J calls and clone size come from that table. The table of this sample itemizes around 140,000 clones. Around 2.2% of the sample is in the top ten clones.

The TCR sequence derives from a young woman in good health and CMV-seronegative. The material sequenced was PBMCs.

The bases are TGTGCCAGCAGCTTGACAGGGGTCGGCGACGAGCAGTACTTC. This sequence encodes CASSLTGVGDEQYF. This sequence uses TRBV7-9 and TRBJ2-7, with 8 central nucleotides matching TRBD1. The germline V gene (reference sequence) provides CDR1 SEHNR and CDR2 FQNEAQ. Taken from cysteine to phenylalanine, the CDR3 has 14 residues. Left in the record is the CDR3 DNA by itself, 42 bases read in frame from the first base. V is trimmed back by 3 bases and J by 5 bases, and the junction contains 6 bases that no gene match accounts for.